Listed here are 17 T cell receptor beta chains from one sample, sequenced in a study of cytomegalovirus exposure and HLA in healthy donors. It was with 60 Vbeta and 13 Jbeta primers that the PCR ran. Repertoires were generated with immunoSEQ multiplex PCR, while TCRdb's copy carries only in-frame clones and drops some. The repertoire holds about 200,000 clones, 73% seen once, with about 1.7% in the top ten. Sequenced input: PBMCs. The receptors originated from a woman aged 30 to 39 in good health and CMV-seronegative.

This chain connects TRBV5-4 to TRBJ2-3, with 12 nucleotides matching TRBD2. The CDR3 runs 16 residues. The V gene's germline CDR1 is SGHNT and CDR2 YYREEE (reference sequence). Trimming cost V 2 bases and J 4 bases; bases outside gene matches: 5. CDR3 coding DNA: TGTGCCAGCAGCTTACGACTAGCGGGAGTGTCAGATACGCAGTATTTT. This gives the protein CASSLRLAGVSDTQYF.

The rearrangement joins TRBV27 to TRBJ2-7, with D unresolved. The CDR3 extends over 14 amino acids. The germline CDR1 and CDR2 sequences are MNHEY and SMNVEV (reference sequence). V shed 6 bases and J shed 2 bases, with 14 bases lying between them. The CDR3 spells CASSPLLQAYEQYF. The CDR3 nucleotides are TGTGCCAGCAGCCCATTGCTGCAGGCCTACGAGCAGTACTTC.

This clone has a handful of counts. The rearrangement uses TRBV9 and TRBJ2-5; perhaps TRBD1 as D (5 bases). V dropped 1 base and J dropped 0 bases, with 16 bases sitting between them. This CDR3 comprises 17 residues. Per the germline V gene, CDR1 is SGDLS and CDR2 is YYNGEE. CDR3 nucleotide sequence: TGTGCCAGCAGCGTATTAGCAGGGAAGGGTTACCAAGAGACCCAGTACTTC. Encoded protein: CASSVLAGKGYQETQYF.

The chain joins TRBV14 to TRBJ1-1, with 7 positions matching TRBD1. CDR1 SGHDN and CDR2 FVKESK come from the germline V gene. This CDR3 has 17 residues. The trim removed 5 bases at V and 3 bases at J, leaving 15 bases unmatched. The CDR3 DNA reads TGTGCCAGCAGCTCAAACCTCGGACAGGCGATCTACACTGAAGCTTTCTTT. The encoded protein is CASSSNLGQAIYTEAFF. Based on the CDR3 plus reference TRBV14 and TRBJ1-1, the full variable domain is EAGVTQFPSHSVIEKGQTVTLRCDPISGHDNLYWYRRVMGKEIKFLLHFVKESKQDESGMPNNRFLAERTGGTYSTLKVQPAELEDSGVYFCASSSNLGQAIYTEAFFGQGTRLTVV.

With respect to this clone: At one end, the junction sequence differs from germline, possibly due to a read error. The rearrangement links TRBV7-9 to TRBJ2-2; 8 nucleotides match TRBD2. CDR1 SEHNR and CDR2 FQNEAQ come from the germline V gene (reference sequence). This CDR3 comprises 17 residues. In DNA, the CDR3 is TGTTCCAGCAGCGCACCGGGGGGGGGACTGAACACCGGGGAGCTGTTTTTT. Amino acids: CSSSAPGGGLNTGELFF.

Here the CDR3 reads CASSLTPTTYEQYF. For the CDR3, the DNA is TGTGCCAGCAGCTTAACCCCCACTACCTACGAGCAGTACTTC. This sequence joins TRBV7-2 and TRBJ2-7; D not resolved. This CDR3 comprises 14 residues. The V end was cut by 2 bases, the J end by 2 bases, with 10 bases between. CDR1 and CDR2 (germline): SGHTA, FQGNSA.

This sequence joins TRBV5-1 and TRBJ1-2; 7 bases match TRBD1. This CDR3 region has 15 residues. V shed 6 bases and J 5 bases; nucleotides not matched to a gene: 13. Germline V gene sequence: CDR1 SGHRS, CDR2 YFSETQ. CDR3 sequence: CASTQVTGTAYGYTF. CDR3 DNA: TGCGCCAGCACCCAGGTCACGGGGACAGCTTATGGCTACACCTTC.

The DNA for the CDR3 is TGTGCCAGCAGTTCTGACATTTTCCATGGAAACACCATATATTTT. It specifies CASSSDIFHGNTIYF. The chain links TRBV5-8 to TRBJ1-3; the D is unclear. The germline V gene has CDR1 SGHTS and CDR2 YDEGEE. The CDR3 sequence is 15 residues long. V lost 5 bases and J 3 bases, leaving 15 bases between the germline ends.

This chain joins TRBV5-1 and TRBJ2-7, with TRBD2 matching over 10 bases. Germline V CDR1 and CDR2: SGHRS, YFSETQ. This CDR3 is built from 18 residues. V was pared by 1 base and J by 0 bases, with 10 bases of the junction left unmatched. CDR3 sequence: CASSLMLAGGSNSYEQYF. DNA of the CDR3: TGCGCCAGCAGCTTGATGTTAGCGGGGGGATCTAACTCCTACGAGCAGTACTTC. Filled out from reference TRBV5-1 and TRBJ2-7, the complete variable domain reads KAGVTQTPRYLIKTRGQQVTLSCSPISGHRSVSWYQQTPGQGLQFLFEYFSETQRNKGNFPGRFSGRQFSNSRSEMNVSTLELGDSALYLCASSLMLAGGSNSYEQYFGPGTRLTVT.

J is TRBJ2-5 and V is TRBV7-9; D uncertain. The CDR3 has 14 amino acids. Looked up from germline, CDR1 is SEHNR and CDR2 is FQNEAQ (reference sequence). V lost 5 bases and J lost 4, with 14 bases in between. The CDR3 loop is CASSPRLVRETQYF. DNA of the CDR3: TGTGCCAGCAGCCCTCGGTTAGTGCGAGAGACCCAGTACTTC.

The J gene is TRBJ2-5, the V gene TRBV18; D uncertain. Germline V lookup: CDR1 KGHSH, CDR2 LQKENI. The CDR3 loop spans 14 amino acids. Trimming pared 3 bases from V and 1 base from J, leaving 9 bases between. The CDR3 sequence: CASSPRAPQETQYF. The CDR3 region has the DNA TGTGCCAGCTCACCTAGAGCGCCCCAAGAGACCCAGTACTTC.

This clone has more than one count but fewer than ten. The CDR3: CASSLDRGYYEQYF. CDR3 DNA: TGCGCCAGCAGCTTGGACAGGGGCTACTACGAGCAGTACTTC. This chain joins TRBV5-1 and TRBJ2-7; 7 bases are a match to TRBD1. The junction had 3 bases not matched to a gene; V was cut back by 0 bases and J by 3 bases. This CDR3 region has 14 residues. CDR1 is SGHRS and CDR2 is YFSETQ in the germline V gene. The full variable domain, with the rest looked up from reference TRBV5-1 and TRBJ2-7, is KAGVTQTPRYLIKTRGQQVTLSCSPISGHRSVSWYQQTPGQGLQFLFEYFSETQRNKGNFPGRFSGRQFSNSRSEMNVSTLELGDSALYLCASSLDRGYYEQYFGPGTRLTVT.

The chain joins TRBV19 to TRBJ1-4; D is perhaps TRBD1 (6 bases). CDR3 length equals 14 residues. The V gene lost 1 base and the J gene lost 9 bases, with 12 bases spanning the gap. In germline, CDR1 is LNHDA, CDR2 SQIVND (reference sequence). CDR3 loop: CASSIGGGAKKLFF. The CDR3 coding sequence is TGTGCCAGTAGTATAGGTGGGGGGGCGAAAAAACTGTTTTTT.

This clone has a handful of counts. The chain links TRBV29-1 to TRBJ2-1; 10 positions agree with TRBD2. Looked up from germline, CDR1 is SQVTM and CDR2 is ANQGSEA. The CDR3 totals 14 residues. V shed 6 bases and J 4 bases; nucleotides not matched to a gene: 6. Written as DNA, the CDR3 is TGCAGCGTCGCAGCGGGAGGGACGTACAATGAGCAGTTCTTC. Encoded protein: CSVAAGGTYNEQFF.

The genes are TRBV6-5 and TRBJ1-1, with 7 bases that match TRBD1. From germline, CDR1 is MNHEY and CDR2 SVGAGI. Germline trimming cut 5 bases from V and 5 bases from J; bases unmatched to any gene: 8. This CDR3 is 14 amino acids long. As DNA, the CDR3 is TGTGCCAGCAGTCCCTACAGGGGTGGGACTGAAGCTTTCTTT. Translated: CASSPYRGGTEAFF.

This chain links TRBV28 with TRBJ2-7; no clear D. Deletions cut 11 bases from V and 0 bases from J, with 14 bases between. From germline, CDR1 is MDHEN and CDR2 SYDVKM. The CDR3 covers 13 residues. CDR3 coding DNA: TGTGCCTCCAAACCCCAGTTCTCCTACGAGCAGTACTTC. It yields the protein CASKPQFSYEQYF.

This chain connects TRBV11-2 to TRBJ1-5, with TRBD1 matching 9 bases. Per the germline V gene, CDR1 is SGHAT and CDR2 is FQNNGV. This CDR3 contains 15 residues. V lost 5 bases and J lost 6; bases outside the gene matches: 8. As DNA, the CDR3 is TGTGCCAGCAGCCCAACACAGGGGGCAGTTCAGCCCCAGCATTTT. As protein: CASSPTQGAVQPQHF.